This T cell receptor (beta chain) was recovered during a study of blood T cell repertoires in COVID-19. Study background: Sites in the United States, Italy and Spain provided acute and convalescent COVID-19 samples.

TCRdb keeps only in-frame clones here, not all; method: immunoSEQ multiplex PCR. The table records about 180,000 clones, about nine tenths of them present only once. The length of the CDR3 is 16 residues. V was clipped by 6 bases and J by 1 base, with 15 bases between them. Per the germline V gene, CDR1 is MNHNY and CDR2 is SVGAGI (reference sequence). Material: peripheral blood. The rearrangement uses TRBV6-6 and TRBJ2-2; D might be TRBD1 (6 bases). The clonotype was recovered from an older man with active or convalescent COVID-19. As DNA, the CDR3 is TGTGCCAGCAGGGGACCCGGGACAAAGAACACCGGGGAGCTGTTTTTT. Protein sequence: CASRGPGTKNTGELFF.